The rows below give T cell receptor beta chains drawn from one sample of a study of OX40 agonist ivuxolimab in advanced cancers. Repertoires were generated with immunoSEQ multiplex PCR, while TCRdb's copy carries only in-frame clones and drops some. The data contain over 95,000 clones, approximately 95% of them singletons. Sequences were derived from CD4+ or CD8+ T cells sorted from blood, sampled in a trial of the OX40 agonist ivuxolimab. These TCRs come from an adult with an advanced solid tumor such as melanoma, head and neck, liver or kidney cancer. The CDR3 runs from the conserved cysteine through the conserved F or W. The D gene is left open where the match is weak. Rows may omit the clone size; those that give it use once, few, many or a size class.

-	TRBV28	TRBD2	TRBJ2-5	15	TGTGCCAGCAGAACTAGCGGGGATATCCAAGAGACCCAGTACTTC	CASRTSGDIQETQYF
-	TRBV28	-	TRBJ2-7	15	TGTGCCAGCAATGACCTGGCGGAAGTTACCTACGAGCAGTACTTC	CASNDLAEVTYEQYF
-	TRBV28	TRBD1	TRBJ2-7	15	TGTGCCAGCAGTTTACTAACAGGGGTACTAGGCGAGCAGTACTTC	CASSLLTGVLGEQYF
-	TRBV6-6	-	TRBJ1-4	14	TGTGCCAGCAGCCCCTGGGGAATTGGTGAAAAACTGTTTTTT	CASSPWGIGEKLFF
-	TRBV5-1	-	TRBJ1-1	15	TGCGCCAGCAGCTTGGAGCAGGGGTTGGACACTGAAGCTTTCTTT	CASSLEQGLDTEAFF
-	TRBV27	-	TRBJ1-4	15	TGTGCCAGCAGTTTCCGACAGACAACTAATGAAAAACTGTTTTTT	CASSFRQTTNEKLFF
-	TRBV5-3	-	TRBJ2-3	14	TGTGCCAGAAGCTCGTACAGCCGCACAGATACGCAGTATTTT	CARSSYSRTDTQYF
-	TRBV6-6	-	TRBJ1-2	15	TGTGCCAGCAGTTACTCCGGGGAACCTAACTATGGCTACACCTTC	CASSYSGEPNYGYTF
once	TRBV27	TRBD2	TRBJ2-1	13	TGTGCCAGCAGTCCCCTCAGCGGGAGTAAGCAGTTCTTC	CASSPLSGSKQFF
few	TRBV19	-	TRBJ1-6	15	TGTGCCAGTAGTATGAACAGCGGCAGGAATTCACCCCTCCACTTT	CASSMNSGRNSPLHF
-	TRBV4-1	-	TRBJ2-3	14	TGCGCCAGCAGCCAGACCCCGAGGAAGGGTACGCAGTATTTT	CASSQTPRKGTQYF
-	TRBV28	-	TRBJ2-1	16	TGTGCCAGCAGTTTATTAAGGGGGGGCGGGTACAATGAGCAGTTCTTC	CASSLLRGGGYNEQFF
-	TRBV4-1	-	TRBJ2-6	14	TGCGCCAGCAGCCCGACAGGCGGGGCCAACGTCCTGACTTTC	CASSPTGGANVLTF
-	TRBV6-5	-	TRBJ1-3	14	TGTGCCAGCAGTTACAGGGGCTCTGGAAACACCATATATTTT	CASSYRGSGNTIYF
-	TRBV5-8	-	TRBJ2-7	14	TGTGCCAGCAGCTTGGGCCACGACAGCTACGAGCAGTACTTC	CASSLGHDSYEQYF
-	TRBV7-2	-	TRBJ2-7	13	TGTGCCAGCAGCTTAGGGTTTACCTACGAGCAGTACTTC	CASSLGFTYEQYF
-	TRBV4-1	-	TRBJ1-3	14	TGCGCCAGCAGCCACGGATATTCTGGAAACACCATATATTTT	CASSHGYSGNTIYF
-	TRBV19	TRBD2	TRBJ2-4	20	TGTGCCAGTAGTGGGGTGGCAGGGGCTAGCGGGAGTTCGGCCAAAAACATTCAGTACTTC	CASSGVAGASGSSAKNIQYF
-	TRBV13	-	TRBJ2-7	16	TGTGCCAGCAGCAAAATGGGGGCCTCAGCGGGCTACGAGCAGTACTTC	CASSKMGASAGYEQYF
-	TRBV27	-	TRBJ2-4	13	TGTGCCAGCAGTTTATTCGGCAAAAACATTCAGTACTTC	CASSLFGKNIQYF
-	TRBV7-2	-	TRBJ2-1	17	TGTGCCAGCAGCCCCTCCCCCCTTGGGGGCTCCTACAATGAGCAGTTCTTC	CASSPSPLGGSYNEQFF
-	TRBV18	-	TRBJ2-7	15	TGTGCCAGCTCACCACCGAGTACAGGGCCCTACGAGCAGTACTTC	CASSPPSTGPYEQYF
once	TRBV27	-	TRBJ1-5	14	TGTGCCAGCAGTTTATCCGGGAGCAATCAGCCCCAGCATTTT	CASSLSGSNQPQHF
-	TRBV14	TRBD2	TRBJ2-3	15	TGTGCCAGCAGCCTTCTAGCGGGGAGCACAGATACGCAGTATTTT	CASSLLAGSTDTQYF